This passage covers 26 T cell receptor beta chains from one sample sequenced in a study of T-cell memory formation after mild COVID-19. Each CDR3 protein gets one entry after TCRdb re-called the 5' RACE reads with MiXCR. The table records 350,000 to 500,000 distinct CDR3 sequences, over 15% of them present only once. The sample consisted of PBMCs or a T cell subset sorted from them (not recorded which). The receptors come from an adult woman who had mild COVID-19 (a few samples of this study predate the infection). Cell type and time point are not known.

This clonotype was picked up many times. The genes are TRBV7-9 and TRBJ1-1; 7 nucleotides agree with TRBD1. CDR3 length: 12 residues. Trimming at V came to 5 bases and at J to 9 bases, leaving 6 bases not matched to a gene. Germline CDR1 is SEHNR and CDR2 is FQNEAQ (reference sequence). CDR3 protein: CASSPLQGQAFF. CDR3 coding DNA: TGTGCCAGCAGCCCGCTACAGGGGCAAGCTTTCTTT.

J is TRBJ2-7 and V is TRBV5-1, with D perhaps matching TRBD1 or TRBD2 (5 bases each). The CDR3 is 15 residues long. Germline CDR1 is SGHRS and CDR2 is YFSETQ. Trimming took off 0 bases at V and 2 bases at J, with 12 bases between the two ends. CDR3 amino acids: CASSLGDRRAYEQYF. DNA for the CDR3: TGCGCCAGCAGCTTGGGGGACCGCCGCGCCTACGAGCAGTACTTC.

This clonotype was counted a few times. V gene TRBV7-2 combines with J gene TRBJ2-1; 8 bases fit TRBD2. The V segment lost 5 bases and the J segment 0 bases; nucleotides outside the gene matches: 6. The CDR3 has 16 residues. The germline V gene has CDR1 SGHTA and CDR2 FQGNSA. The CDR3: CASSLIRGGSYNEQFF. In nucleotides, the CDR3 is TGTGCCAGCAGCCTTATCCGGGGGGGCTCCTACAATGAGCAGTTCTTC.

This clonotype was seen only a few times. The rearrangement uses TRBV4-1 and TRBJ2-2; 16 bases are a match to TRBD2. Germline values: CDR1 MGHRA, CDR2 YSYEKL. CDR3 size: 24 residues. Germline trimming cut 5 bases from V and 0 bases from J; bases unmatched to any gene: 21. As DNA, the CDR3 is TGCGCCAGCAGCACAAGATATGGAGGGACTAGCGGGAGGGCCAAAATCACGAACACCGGGGAGCTGTTTTTT. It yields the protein CASSTRYGGTSGRAKITNTGELFF.

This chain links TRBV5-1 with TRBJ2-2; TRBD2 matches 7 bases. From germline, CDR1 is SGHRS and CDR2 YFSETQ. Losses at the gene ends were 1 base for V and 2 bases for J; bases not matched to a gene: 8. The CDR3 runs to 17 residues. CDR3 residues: CASSLFRSGINTGELFF. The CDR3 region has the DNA TGCGCCAGCAGCTTGTTCCGGAGCGGGATAAACACCGGGGAGCTGTTTTTT.

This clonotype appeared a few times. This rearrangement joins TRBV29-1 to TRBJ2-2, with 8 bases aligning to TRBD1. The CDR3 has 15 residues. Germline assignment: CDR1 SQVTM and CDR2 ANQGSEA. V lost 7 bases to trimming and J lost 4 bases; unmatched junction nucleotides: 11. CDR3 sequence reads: CSAASGGAGTGELFF. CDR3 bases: TGCAGCGCAGCCTCAGGGGGCGCGGGCACCGGGGAGCTGTTTTTT.

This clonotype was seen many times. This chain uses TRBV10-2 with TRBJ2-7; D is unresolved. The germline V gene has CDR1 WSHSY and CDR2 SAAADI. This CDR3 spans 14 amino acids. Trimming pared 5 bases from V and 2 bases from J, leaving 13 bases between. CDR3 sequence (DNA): TGCGCCAGCAGTACTCAGGCACAGACCTACGAGCAGTACTTC. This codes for CASSTQAQTYEQYF.

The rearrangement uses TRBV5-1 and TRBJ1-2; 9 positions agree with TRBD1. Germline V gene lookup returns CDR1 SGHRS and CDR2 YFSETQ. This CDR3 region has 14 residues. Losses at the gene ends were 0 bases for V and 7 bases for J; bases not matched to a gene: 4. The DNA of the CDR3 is TGCGCCAGCAGCTTGGCGGACAGGGGCTCTGGCTACACCTTC. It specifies CASSLADRGSGYTF.

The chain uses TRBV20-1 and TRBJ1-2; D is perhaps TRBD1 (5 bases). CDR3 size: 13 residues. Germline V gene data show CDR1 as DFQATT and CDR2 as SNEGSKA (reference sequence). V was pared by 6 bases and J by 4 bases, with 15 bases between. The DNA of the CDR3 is TGCAGTGCCGCCGGGAACAGGCCCTATGGCTACACCTTC. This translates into CSAAGNRPYGYTF.

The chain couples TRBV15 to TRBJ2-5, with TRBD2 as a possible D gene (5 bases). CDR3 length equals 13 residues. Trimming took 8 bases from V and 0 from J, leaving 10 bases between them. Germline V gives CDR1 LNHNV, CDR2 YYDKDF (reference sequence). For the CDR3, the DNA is TGTGCCACCCGTCCGGGGTACCAAGAGACCCAGTACTTC. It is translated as CATRPGYQETQYF.

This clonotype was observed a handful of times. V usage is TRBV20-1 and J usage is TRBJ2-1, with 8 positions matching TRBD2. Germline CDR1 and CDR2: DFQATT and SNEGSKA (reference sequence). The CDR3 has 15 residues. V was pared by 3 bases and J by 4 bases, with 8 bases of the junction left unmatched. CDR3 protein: CSASVTGTRYNEQFF. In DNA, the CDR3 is TGCAGTGCTAGCGTCACCGGGACTAGATACAATGAGCAGTTCTTC.

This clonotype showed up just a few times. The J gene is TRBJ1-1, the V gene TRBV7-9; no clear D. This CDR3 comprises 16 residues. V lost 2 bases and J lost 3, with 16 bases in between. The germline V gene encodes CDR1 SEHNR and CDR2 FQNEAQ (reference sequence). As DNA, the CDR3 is TGTGCCAGCAGCTTAATTCTTGGCACGGCGGACACTGAAGCTTTCTTT. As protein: CASSLILGTADTEAFF.

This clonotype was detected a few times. The CDR3 DNA follows: TGTGCCTGGAGTCAAGAAATGGACGAGCAGTACTTC. Amino acid sequence: CAWSQEMDEQYF. The chain employs TRBV30 and TRBJ2-7; D ambiguous. Trimming stripped 2 bases from V and 5 bases from J, with 10 bases between. CDR1 is GTSNPN, CDR2 SVGIG, per germline (reference sequence). There are 12 residues in the CDR3.

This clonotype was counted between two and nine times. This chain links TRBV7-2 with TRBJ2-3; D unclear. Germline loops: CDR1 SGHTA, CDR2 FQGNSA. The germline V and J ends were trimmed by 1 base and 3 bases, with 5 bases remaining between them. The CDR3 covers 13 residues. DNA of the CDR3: TGTGCCAGCAGCTTAGATTGGACAGATACGCAGTATTTT. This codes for CASSLDWTDTQYF.

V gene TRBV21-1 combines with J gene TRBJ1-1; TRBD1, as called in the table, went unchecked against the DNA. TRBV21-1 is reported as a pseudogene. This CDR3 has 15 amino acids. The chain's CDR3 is CASSSGTGGVTEAFF. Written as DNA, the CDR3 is TGTGCCAGCAGCTCCGGGACAGGAGGCGTCACTGAAGCTTTCTTT.

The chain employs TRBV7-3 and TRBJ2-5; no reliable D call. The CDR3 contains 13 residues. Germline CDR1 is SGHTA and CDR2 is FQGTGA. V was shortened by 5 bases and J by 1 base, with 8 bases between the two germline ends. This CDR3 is CASSILAQETQYF. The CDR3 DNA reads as TGTGCCAGCAGCATTTTAGCCCAAGAGACCCAGTACTTC. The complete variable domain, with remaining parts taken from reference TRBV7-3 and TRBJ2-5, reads GAGVSQTPSNKVTEKGKYVELRCDPISGHTALYWYRQSLGQGPEFLIYFQGTGAADDSGLPNDRFFAVRPEGSVSTLKIQRTERGDSAVYLCASSILAQETQYFGPGTRLLVL.

CDR3 in amino acids: CASSQGGQASNQPQHF. CDR3 in DNA: TGTGCCAGCAGCCAAGGGGGGCAGGCTAGCAATCAGCCCCAGCATTTT. The V call is TRBV6-5, the J call TRBJ1-5; maybe TRBD1 (6 bases). The CDR3 sequence is 16 residues long. V lost 6 bases and J lost 0, with 15 bases in between. Germline V gene sequence: CDR1 MNHEY, CDR2 SVGAGI.

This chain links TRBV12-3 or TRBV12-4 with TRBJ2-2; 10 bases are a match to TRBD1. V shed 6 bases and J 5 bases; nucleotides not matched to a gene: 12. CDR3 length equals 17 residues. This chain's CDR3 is CASSRSGTGAGTGELFF. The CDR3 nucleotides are TGTGCCAGCAGCCGCTCCGGGACAGGGGCAGGGACCGGGGAGCTGTTTTTT.

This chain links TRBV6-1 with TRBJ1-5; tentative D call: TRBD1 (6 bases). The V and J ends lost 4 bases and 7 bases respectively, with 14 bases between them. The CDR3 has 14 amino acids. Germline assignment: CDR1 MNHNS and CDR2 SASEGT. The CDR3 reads CASSGYRVGQPQHF. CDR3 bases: TGTGCCAGCAGTGGCTACAGGGTTGGACAGCCCCAGCATTTT.

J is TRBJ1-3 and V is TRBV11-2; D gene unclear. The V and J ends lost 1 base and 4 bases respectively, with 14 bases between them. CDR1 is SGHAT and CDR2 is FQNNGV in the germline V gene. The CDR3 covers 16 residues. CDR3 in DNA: TGTGCCAGCAGCTTAGTTACAGCAAGATCCGGAAACACCATATATTTT. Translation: CASSLVTARSGNTIYF. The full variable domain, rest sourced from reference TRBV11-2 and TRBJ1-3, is EAGVAQSPRYKIIEKRQSVAFWCNPISGHATLYWYQQILGQGPKLLIQFQNNGVVDDSQLPKDRFSAERLKGVDSTLKIQPAKLEDSAVYLCASSLVTARSGNTIYFGEGSWLTVV.

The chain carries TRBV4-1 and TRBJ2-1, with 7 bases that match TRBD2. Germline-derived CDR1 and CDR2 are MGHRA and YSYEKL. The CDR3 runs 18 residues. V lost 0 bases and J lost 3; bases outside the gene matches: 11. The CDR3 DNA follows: TGCGCCAGCAGCCAAGAAGTTTACCGGCTAGCGGACTACAATGAGCAGTTCTTC. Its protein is CASSQEVYRLADYNEQFF.

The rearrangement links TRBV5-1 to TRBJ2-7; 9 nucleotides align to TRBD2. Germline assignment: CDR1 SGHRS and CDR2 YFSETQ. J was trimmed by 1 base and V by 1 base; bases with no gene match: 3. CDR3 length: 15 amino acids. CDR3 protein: CASSLKRGASYEQYF. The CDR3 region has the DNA TGCGCCAGCAGCTTGAAGCGGGGGGCGTCCTACGAGCAGTACTTC.

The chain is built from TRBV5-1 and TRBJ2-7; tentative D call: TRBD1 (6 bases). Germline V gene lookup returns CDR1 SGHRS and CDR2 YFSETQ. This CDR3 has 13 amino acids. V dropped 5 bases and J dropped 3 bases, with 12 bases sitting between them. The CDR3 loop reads CASSGPGDYEQYF. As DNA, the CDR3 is TGCGCCAGCAGTGGCCCAGGGGACTACGAGCAGTACTTC. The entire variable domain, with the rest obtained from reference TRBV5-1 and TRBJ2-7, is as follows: KAGVTQTPRYLIKTRGQQVTLSCSPISGHRSVSWYQQTPGQGLQFLFEYFSETQRNKGNFPGRFSGRQFSNSRSEMNVSTLELGDSALYLCASSGPGDYEQYFGPGTRLTVT.

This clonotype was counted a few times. The CDR3 spells CSARSAETYEQYF. CDR3 nucleotides: TGCAGTGCTAGATCAGCAGAAACCTACGAGCAGTACTTC. V gene TRBV20-1 combines with J gene TRBJ2-7; D is undetermined. This CDR3 comprises 13 residues. The V gene lost 2 bases and the J gene lost 2 bases, with 10 bases spanning the gap. In germline, CDR1 is DFQATT, CDR2 SNEGSKA (reference sequence).

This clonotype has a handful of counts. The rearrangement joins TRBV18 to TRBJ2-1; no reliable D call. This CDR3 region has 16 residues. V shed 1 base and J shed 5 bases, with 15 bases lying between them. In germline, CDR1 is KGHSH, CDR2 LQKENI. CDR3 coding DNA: TGTGCCAGCTCACCACGGCCGACGGTGAGCGACAATGAGCAGTTCTTC. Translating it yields CASSPRPTVSDNEQFF.

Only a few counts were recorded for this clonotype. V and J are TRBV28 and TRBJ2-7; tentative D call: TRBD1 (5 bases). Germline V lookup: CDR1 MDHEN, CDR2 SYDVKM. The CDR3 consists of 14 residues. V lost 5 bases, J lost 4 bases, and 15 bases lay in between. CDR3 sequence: CASSDRGGWYEQYF. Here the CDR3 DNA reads TGTGCCAGCAGTGACAGAGGTGGATGGTACGAGCAGTACTTC. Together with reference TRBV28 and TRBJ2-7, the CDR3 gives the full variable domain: DVKVTQSSRYLVKRTGEKVFLECVQDMDHENMFWYRQDPGLGLRLIYFSYDVKMKEKGDIPEGYSVSREKKERFSLILESASTNQTSMYLCASSDRGGWYEQYFGPGTRLTVT.